This T cell receptor (beta chain) was profiled in a study of shared clonotypes between healthy human individuals. Findings and caveats of the study: Although depth was large, rarefaction showed that sequencing of the sorted subsets was incomplete.

The CDR3 has 15 amino acids. V lost 5 bases and J lost 2, with 13 bases in between. CDR1 SGHVS and CDR2 FNYEAQ come from the germline V gene. Naive CD45RA+ and memory CD45RA-negative subsets were split from CD4+ cells. Sequencing was performed with immunoSEQ multiplex PCR; in TCRdb, only in-frame clones are kept and a portion is missing. The data show about 1.1 million clones, roughly 80% seen once. On this clone itself: Its specificity is not known.

J is TRBJ1-3 and V is TRBV7-6; weak D call: TRBD1 (5 bases). The source material was memory CD4+ T cells from PBMCs. The subset: CD45RA-negative fraction. The TCR originated in a man between 18 and 35 years old in good health. Some clones in this sample may be carry-over from other donors' samples. The CDR3 sequence: CASSPSGLAGNTIYF. The CDR3 coding sequence is TGTGCCAGCAGCCCTTCGGGACTGGCTGGAAACACCATATATTTT. Complete variable domain (other parts from reference TRBV7-6 and TRBJ1-3): GAGVSQSPRYKVTKRGQDVALRCDPISGHVSLYWYRQALGQGPEFLTYFNYEAQQDKSGLPNDRFSAERPEGSISTLTIQRTEQRDSAMYRCASSPSGLAGNTIYFGEGSWLTVV.